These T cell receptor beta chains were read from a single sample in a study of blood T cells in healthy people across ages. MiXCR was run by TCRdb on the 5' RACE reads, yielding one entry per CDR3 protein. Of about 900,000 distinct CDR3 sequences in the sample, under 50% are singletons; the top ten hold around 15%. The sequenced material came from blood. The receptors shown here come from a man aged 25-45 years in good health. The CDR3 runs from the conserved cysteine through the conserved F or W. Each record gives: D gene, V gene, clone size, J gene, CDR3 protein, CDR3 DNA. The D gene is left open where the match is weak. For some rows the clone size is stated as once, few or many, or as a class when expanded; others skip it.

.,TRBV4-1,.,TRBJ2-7,CASSLGLRDSYEQYF,TGCGCCAGCAGCCTGGGTTTAAGGGACTCCTACGAGCAGTACTTC
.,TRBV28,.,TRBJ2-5,CASSLGLLGETQYF,TGTGCCAGCAGTTTAGGTCTCCTGGGGGAGACCCAGTACTTC
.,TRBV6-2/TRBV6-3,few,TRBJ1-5,CASSPSVAEYSNQPQHF,TGTGCCAGCAGCCCCTCGGTGGCAGAATATAGCAATCAGCCCCAGCATTTT
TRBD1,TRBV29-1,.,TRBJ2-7,CSVETGALAYEQYF,TGCAGCGTTGAAACAGGGGCATTGGCATACGAGCAGTACTTC
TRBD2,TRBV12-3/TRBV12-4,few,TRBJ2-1,CASSLSRLAGSNEQFF,TGTGCCAGCAGTTTGTCTCGGCTAGCGGGGAGCAATGAGCAGTTCTTC
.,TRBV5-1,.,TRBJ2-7,CASSLDRGTEQYF,TGCGCCAGCAGCTTGGATAGGGGCACCGAGCAGTACTTC
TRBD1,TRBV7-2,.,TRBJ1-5,CASSSRGGNQPQHF,TGTGCCAGCAGCTCCAGGGGGGGCAATCAGCCCCAGCATTTT
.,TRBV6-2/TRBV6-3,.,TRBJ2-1,CASSYSKITGIYNEQFF,TGTGCCAGCAGTTACTCGAAAATTACAGGGATCTACAATGAGCAGTTCTTC
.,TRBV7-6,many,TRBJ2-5,CASSSREEQYF,TGTGCCAGCAGCAGTCGTGAAGAGCAGTACTTC
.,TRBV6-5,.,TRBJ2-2,CASRGGKPGELFF,TGTGCCAGCAGGGGGGGCAAGCCCGGGGAGCTGTTTTTT
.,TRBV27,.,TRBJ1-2,CASSPQSAGATINYGYTF,TGTGCCAGCAGTCCACAATCGGCAGGGGCGACAATTAACTATGGCTACACCTTC
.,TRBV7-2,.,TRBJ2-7,CASSLRVPGGYSYNEQYF,TGTGCCAGCAGCTTGAGAGTCCCCGGCGGTTACTCCTACAATGAGCAGTACTTC
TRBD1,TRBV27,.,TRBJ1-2,CASSLTRTGLYGYTF,TGTGCCAGCAGTTTGACTAGGACAGGCCTCTATGGCTACACCTTC
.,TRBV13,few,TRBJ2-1,CASSSLTSEQFF,TGTGCCAGCAGCTCCCTGACTAGTGAGCAGTTCTTC
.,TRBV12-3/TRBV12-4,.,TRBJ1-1,CASSLRGPSGAEAFF,TGTGCCAGCAGTTTACGTGGGCCCTCGGGCGCTGAAGCTTTCTTT
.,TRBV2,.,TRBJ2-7,CASKEDRPSYEQYF,TGTGCCAGCAAAGAAGACAGGCCCTCCTACGAGCAGTACTTC
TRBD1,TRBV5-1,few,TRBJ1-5,CASSAGTGAGNQPQHF,TGCGCCAGCAGCGCCGGGACAGGGGCAGGGAATCAGCCCCAGCATTTT
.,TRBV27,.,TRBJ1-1,CASSFFGRLNTEAFF,TGTGCCAGCAGTTTTTTCGGACGGCTGAACACTGAAGCTTTCTTT
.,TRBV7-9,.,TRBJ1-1,CASSLAGRGSTEAFF,TGTGCCAGCAGCTTAGCGGGACGGGGATCCACTGAAGCTTTCTTT
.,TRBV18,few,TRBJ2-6,CASSPVGANVLTF,TGTGCCAGCTCACCAGTTGGGGCCAACGTCCTGACTTTC
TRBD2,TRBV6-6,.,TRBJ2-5,CASTRGEVETQYF,TGTGCCAGCACGCGGGGGGAGGTAGAGACCCAGTACTTC
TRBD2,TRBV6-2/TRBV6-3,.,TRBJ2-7,CASTTLAGPEQYF,TGTGCCAGCACCACGCTAGCGGGGCCCGAGCAGTACTTC
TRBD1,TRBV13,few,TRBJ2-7,CASSLGDREVYEQYF,TGTGCCAGCAGCTTAGGGGACAGGGAAGTCTACGAGCAGTACTTC
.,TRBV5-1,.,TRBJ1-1,CASSVSANTEAFF,TGCGCCAGCAGCGTATCAGCGAACACTGAAGCTTTCTTT
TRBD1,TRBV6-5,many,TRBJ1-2,CASRTGGHGYTF,TGTGCCAGCAGAACAGGGGGCCATGGCTACACCTTC
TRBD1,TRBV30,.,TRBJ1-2,CAWSPPGQRYGYTF,TGTGCCTGGAGTCCCCCGGGACAGCGGTACGGCTACACCTTC
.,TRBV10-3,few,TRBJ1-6,CAISEGSSYNSPLHF,TGTGCCATCAGTGAAGGGAGCTCCTATAATTCACCCCTCCACTTT
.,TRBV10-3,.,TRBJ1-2,CAISESRVRGWDGYGYTF,TGTGCCATCAGTGAGTCGAGGGTCCGAGGGTGGGACGGATATGGCTACACCTTC
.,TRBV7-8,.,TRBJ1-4,CASSVLGIGEKLFF,TGTGCCAGCAGCGTACTCGGTATTGGAGAAAAACTGTTTTTT
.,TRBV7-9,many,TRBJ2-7,CASSLVGYEQYF,TGTGCCAGCAGCTTAGTAGGCTACGAGCAGTACTTC
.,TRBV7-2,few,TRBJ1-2,CASSLSSSRRGYTF,TGTGCCAGCAGCTTAAGTTCGTCGCGGAGAGGCTACACCTTC
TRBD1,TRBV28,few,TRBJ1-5,CASRGQGGKPQHF,TGTGCCAGCCGGGGACAGGGAGGAAAGCCCCAGCATTTT
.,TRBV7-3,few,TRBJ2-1,CASSPPSENEQFF,TGTGCCAGCAGCCCCCCCAGCGAGAATGAGCAGTTCTTC
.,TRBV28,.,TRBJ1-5,CASSTNGQNNQPQHF,TGTGCCAGCTCAACGAATGGACAGAACAATCAGCCCCAGCATTTT
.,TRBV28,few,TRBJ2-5,CASIPGGVQETQYF,TGTGCCAGCATCCCAGGAGGTGTGCAAGAGACCCAGTACTTC
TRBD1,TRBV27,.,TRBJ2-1,CASAFGQGIDNEQFF,TGTGCCAGCGCTTTTGGACAGGGGATCGACAATGAGCAGTTCTTC
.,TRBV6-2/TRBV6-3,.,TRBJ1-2,CASSYSTANYGYTF,TGTGCCAGCAGTTACTCGACAGCTAACTATGGCTACACCTTC
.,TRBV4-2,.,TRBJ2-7,CASSRDGDEQYF,TGTGCCAGCAGCCGCGATGGGGACGAGCAGTACTTC
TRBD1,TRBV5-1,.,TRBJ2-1,CASSLGGQGYNEQFF,TGTGCCAGCAGCTTGGGAGGACAGGGGTACAATGAGCAGTTCTTC
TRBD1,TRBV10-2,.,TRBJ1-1,CASSVTGAAEAFF,TGCGCCAGCAGTGTTACAGGGGCGGCGGAAGCTTTCTTT
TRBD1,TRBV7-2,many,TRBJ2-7,CASSLEGTGFYEQYF,TGTGCCAGCAGCTTAGAGGGGACAGGGTTCTACGAGCAGTACTTC
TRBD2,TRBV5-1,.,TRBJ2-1,CASSLGPRRGSYNEQFF,TGCGCCAGCAGCTTAGGGCCCCGGCGGGGGTCCTACAATGAGCAGTTCTTC
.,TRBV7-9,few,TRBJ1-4,CASSPLGPTNEKLFF,TGTGCCAGCAGCCCTCTTGGCCCAACTAATGAAAAACTGTTTTTT
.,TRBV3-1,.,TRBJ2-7,CASSHEREQYF,TGTGCCAGCAGCCATGAACGGGAGCAGTACTTC
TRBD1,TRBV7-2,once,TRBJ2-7,CASSWDSVPSYEQYF,TGTGCCAGCAGCTGGGACAGTGTTCCTTCCTACGAGCAGTACTTC
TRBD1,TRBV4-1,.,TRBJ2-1,CASSQSQGAGSYNEQFF,TGCGCCAGCAGCCAATCGCAGGGGGCAGGGTCCTACAATGAGCAGTTCTTC
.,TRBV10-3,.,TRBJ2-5,CAISGQETQYF,TGTGCCATTAGCGGCCAAGAGACCCAGTACTTC
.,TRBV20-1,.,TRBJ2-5,CSASNSDREEETQYF,TGCAGTGCTAGTAATAGTGACAGGGAGGAAGAGACCCAGTACTTC
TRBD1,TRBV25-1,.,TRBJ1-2,CASSEPRGLNYGYTF,TGTGCCAGCAGTGAACCCAGGGGGCTAAACTATGGCTACACCTTC
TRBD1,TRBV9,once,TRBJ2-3,CASSAATGGITDTQYF,TGTGCCAGCAGCGCAGCGACAGGGGGAATAACAGATACGCAGTATTTT
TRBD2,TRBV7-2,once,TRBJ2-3,CASSETSGRSTDTQYF,TGTGCCAGCAGCGAAACTAGCGGGAGGTCCACAGATACGCAGTATTTT
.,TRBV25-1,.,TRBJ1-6,CASSEMRPGLAGNSPLHF,TGTGCCAGCAGTGAAATGAGGCCGGGGCTAGCTGGAAATTCACCCCTCCACTTT